Listed below are T cell receptor beta chains from one sample, sequenced in a study of CD8 T cells in ankylosing spondylitis. Via MiXCR, TCRdb re-called the 5' RACE reads, giving one row per CDR3 protein. Among 230,000 or so distinct CDR3 sequences listed, 18% were seen once. What was sequenced was blood, either unsorted or a sorted T cell fraction (not recorded which). The receptors were sampled from a male donor with ankylosing spondylitis or in good health (not recorded which). Each CDR3 is given with its conserved first and last residue. The D gene is left open where the match is weak. Clone size appears in some rows only: once, few, many, or a class for an expanded clone.

size: -
D: -
V: TRBV4-2
J: TRBJ2-7
DNA: TGTGCCAGCAGCCAAGGGGCCGCCGAGGTCCCCGAGCAGTACTTC
CDR3: CASSQGAAEVPEQYF

size: -
D: TRBD2
V: TRBV14
J: TRBJ2-1
DNA: TGTGCCAGCAGCCAAGGTTCGAGCGGGAGGGGCTATGAGCAGTTCTTC
CDR3: CASSQGSSGRGYEQFF

size: -
D: -
V: TRBV7-2
J: TRBJ1-2
DNA: TGTGCCAGCATAAACAGCTATGGCTACACCTTC
CDR3: CASINSYGYTF

size: many
D: -
V: TRBV11-2
J: TRBJ1-1
DNA: TGTGCCAGCAGCATCGGACAGACTGAAGCTTTCTTT
CDR3: CASSIGQTEAFF

size: -
D: TRBD2
V: TRBV25-1
J: TRBJ2-1
DNA: TGTGCCAGCAGTTCCCGGGAGGGCCGCTCCTACAATGAGCAGTTCTTC
CDR3: CASSSREGRSYNEQFF

size: many
D: -
V: TRBV4-1
J: TRBJ2-5
DNA: TGCGCCAGCAGCCCTCGTCCGTATCAAGAGACCCAGTACTTC
CDR3: CASSPRPYQETQYF

size: -
D: -
V: TRBV9
J: TRBJ2-1
DNA: TGTGCCAGCAGCGGACACAATGAGCAGTTCTTC
CDR3: CASSGHNEQFF

size: few
D: TRBD2
V: TRBV11-1
J: TRBJ2-1
DNA: TGTGCCAGCAGCTTAGTCGGTAGCGGGAGAGGGAATGAGCAGTTCTTC
CDR3: CASSLVGSGRGNEQFF

size: -
D: TRBD1
V: TRBV9
J: TRBJ2-1
DNA: TGTGCCAGCAGCGCCCACGACAGGGTACTTCGCAATGAGCAGTTCTTC
CDR3: CASSAHDRVLRNEQFF

size: few
D: -
V: TRBV29-1
J: TRBJ2-7
DNA: TGCAGCGTGCTTATCTCCTACGAGCAGTACTTC
CDR3: CSVLISYEQYF

size: -
D: -
V: TRBV29-1
J: TRBJ1-3
DNA: TGCAGCGGATCTACAGGGTCTGGAAACACCATATATTTT
CDR3: CSGSTGSGNTIYF

size: many
D: TRBD2
V: TRBV29-1
J: TRBJ2-1
DNA: TGCAGCGTTGAAGATCAAGCGGGAGCTGAGCAGTTCTTC
CDR3: CSVEDQAGAEQFF

size: -
D: TRBD1
V: TRBV5-1
J: TRBJ2-1
DNA: TGCGCCAGCAGCTTGGCCGTGGGACAGAGTTACAATGAGCAGTTCTTC
CDR3: CASSLAVGQSYNEQFF

size: few
D: TRBD2
V: TRBV5-6
J: TRBJ2-7
DNA: TGTGCCAGCAGCACGGGACTAGCGGGGGACGAGCAGTACTTC
CDR3: CASSTGLAGDEQYF

size: -
D: TRBD1
V: TRBV7-9
J: TRBJ2-7
DNA: TGTGCCAGCAGCCCCTATACCCCGGGACAGGGTGGGTACGAGCAGTACTTC
CDR3: CASSPYTPGQGGYEQYF

size: few
D: -
V: TRBV7-9
J: TRBJ1-2
DNA: TGTGCCAGCAGCTTAGTCGCAGGGAACTATGGCTACACCTTC
CDR3: CASSLVAGNYGYTF

size: few
D: -
V: TRBV4-1
J: TRBJ2-7
DNA: TGCGCCAGCAGCCAAGTGGGTTCTGCCTACGAGCAGTACTTC
CDR3: CASSQVGSAYEQYF

size: many
D: TRBD2
V: TRBV29-1
J: TRBJ2-1
DNA: TGCAGCGTTGAAGATCTTCATGAGACTAGCGGGACCATAACCACCTACAATGAGCAGTTCTTC
CDR3: CSVEDLHETSGTITTYNEQFF

size: many
D: TRBD1
V: TRBV29-1
J: TRBJ2-7
DNA: TGCAGCGTGACCGGGACAGGGAATTACGAGCAGTACTTC
CDR3: CSVTGTGNYEQYF

size: many
D: TRBD2
V: TRBV27
J: TRBJ2-7
DNA: TGTGCCAGCAGTTTAGGGACTACATCCTACGAGCAGTACTTC
CDR3: CASSLGTTSYEQYF

size: many
D: TRBD2
V: TRBV4-1
J: TRBJ2-7
DNA: TGCGCCAGCAGCCCTTGGTCTAGCGGACCCTACGAGCAGTACTTC
CDR3: CASSPWSSGPYEQYF

size: few
D: -
V: TRBV29-1
J: TRBJ2-3
DNA: TGCAGCGTTGAACCCAGCGCTAGCACAGATACGCAGTATTTT
CDR3: CSVEPSASTDTQYF

size: -
D: TRBD2
V: TRBV20-1
J: TRBJ2-1
DNA: TGCAGTGCTAGAGATGTCTACAGGATTAGCGGGAGGGCCTACAATGAGCAGTTCTTC
CDR3: CSARDVYRISGRAYNEQFF